A single sample is the source of the 29 T cell receptor beta chains below, sequenced in a study of metastatic and nonmetastatic thyroid tumors. Not a single patient had been given any form of treatment at any point before undergoing thyroid surgery. Using MiXCR, TCRdb re-called clones from the PCR reads. The sample has about 14,000 clones; approximately 32% are singletons. Material for sequencing was tumor tissue. The origin of the receptors is a female donor with papillary thyroid cancer or a benign thyroid nodule (not recorded which). Some clones in this sample may be carry-over from other donors' samples.

A word on this clone: An end of the junction differs from the germline gene, which may be a read error. This chain uses TRBV5-4 with TRBJ2-3; maybe TRBD1 (6 bases). This CDR3 is 15 amino acids long. Germline CDR1 and CDR2: SGHNT and YYREEE (reference sequence). The DNA of the CDR3 is TGTTCCAGCAGCTCCGCCGGTACAGGGTCCGATACGCAGTATTTT. Amino acids: CSSSSAGTGSDTQYF.

This chain joins TRBV30 and TRBJ2-7, with D tentatively TRBD1 or TRBD2 (5 bases each). Germline-derived CDR1 and CDR2 are GTSNPN and SVGIG (reference sequence). The CDR3 has 14 residues. V gave up 0 bases and J gave up 3 bases, with 12 bases separating them. The CDR3, as DNA: TGTGCCTGGAGTGTCTCCGGGACCAGCTACGAGCAGTACTTC. This codes for CAWSVSGTSYEQYF.

This clone was seen repeatedly, ten times or more. The same CDR3 is also encoded by other DNA sequences in this sample. DNA of the CDR3: TGTGCCAGCAGCCAAGAAAACAGCGGGAGGCCCTACGAGCAGTACTTC. It yields the protein CASSQENSGRPYEQYF. The chain employs TRBV4-2 and TRBJ2-7, with 9 bases that match TRBD2. V shed 0 bases, J shed 2 bases, and the junction held 5 bases outside the gene matches. This CDR3 is built from 16 residues. Looked up from germline, CDR1 is LGHNA and CDR2 is YNFKEQ.

Only a few counts were recorded for this clone. This chain joins TRBV20-1 and TRBJ2-1, with 9 bases identical to TRBD1. The trim removed 6 bases at V and 5 bases at J, leaving 5 bases unmatched. The CDR3 covers 13 residues. From germline, CDR1 is DFQATT and CDR2 SNEGSKA (reference sequence). The CDR3 loop is CSARQGGNNEQFF. CDR3 coding DNA: TGCAGTGCGCGACAGGGGGGAAACAATGAGCAGTTCTTC.

The V call is TRBV7-9, the J call TRBJ2-5, with TRBD1 as a possible D gene (6 bases). CDR3 length: 16 amino acids. V was trimmed by 2 bases and J by 0 bases, leaving 13 bases between them. Germline CDR1 reads SEHNR; CDR2 reads FQNEAQ (reference sequence). DNA of the CDR3: TGTGCCAGCAGCTTACCGCAGGGGTCAAACCAAGAGACCCAGTACTTC. It codes for CASSLPQGSNQETQYF.

This clone was found many times. This chain connects TRBV29-1 to TRBJ2-5; weak D call: TRBD2 (6 bases). The CDR3 loop spans 12 amino acids. V was pared by 4 bases and J by 5 bases, with 11 bases between. CDR1 is SQVTM, CDR2 ANQGSEA, per germline. In DNA, the CDR3 is TGCAGCGTTGGTCCGGGGGTTGAGACCCAGTACTTC. Translated: CSVGPGVETQYF.

This chain joins TRBV7-2 and TRBJ1-2; 10 bases line up with TRBD1. Per the germline V gene, CDR1 is SGHTA and CDR2 is FQGNSA. The CDR3 covers 18 residues. Trimming removed 0 bases from V and 4 bases from J; junction bases left unmatched: 11. The CDR3 coding sequence is TGTGCCAGCAGCTTAGCGCGGGGGACAGGGGATACTAGCTATGGCTACACCTTC. Encoded protein: CASSLARGTGDTSYGYTF.

The chain joins TRBV19 to TRBJ1-5; D unclear. CDR1 and CDR2 from the germline V gene are LNHDA and SQIVND (reference sequence). The length of the CDR3 is 14 residues. Trimming stripped 9 bases from V and 0 bases from J, with 12 bases between. In DNA, the CDR3 is TGTGCCAGCCGGACCGACTATAGCAATCAGCCCCAGCATTTT. This encodes CASRTDYSNQPQHF.

This clone was seen ten or more times. V and J are TRBV11-3 and TRBJ2-7; D may be TRBD2 (5 bases). The ends were cut back, 1 base at V and 6 bases at J, with 13 bases in the middle. Germline CDR1 SGHNT, CDR2 YENEEA. This CDR3 has 14 residues. The CDR3 protein is CASSLVLVGGEQYF. DNA for the CDR3: TGTGCCAGCAGCTTAGTACTGGTAGGAGGCGAGCAGTACTTC.

The chain has TRBV12-3 or TRBV12-4 and TRBJ2-5; no definite D call. Trimming took off 9 bases at V and 3 bases at J, with 11 bases between the two ends. The CDR3 totals 12 residues. The CDR3, as DNA: TGTGCCAGTTCCATGGGGAAAGAGACCCAGTACTTC. Translating gives CASSMGKETQYF.

The chain recombines TRBV7-3 with TRBJ2-1; no clear D gene. Germline V gene sequence: CDR1 SGHTA, CDR2 FQGTGA. This CDR3 contains 13 residues. With 4 bases removed from V and 2 bases from J, the gap between germline ends came to 6 bases. CDR3 nucleotides: TGTGCCAGCAGCTCAGTTACCTACAATGAGCAGTTCTTC. As protein: CASSSVTYNEQFF.

In this sample, this clone turned up many times. V gene TRBV25-1 combines with J gene TRBJ2-2; TRBD1 agrees at 11 bases. With 5 bases clipped from V and 4 bases from J, the junction kept 9 bases outside the gene matches. CDR1 MGHDK and CDR2 SYGVNS come from the germline V gene. The CDR3 has 17 amino acids. The CDR3 DNA sequence: TGTGCCAGCAGTAGGCTCGGACAGGGGGCTGGCACCGGGGAGCTGTTTTTT. Its translation: CASSRLGQGAGTGELFF.

This clone occurred many times. This sequence joins TRBV29-1 and TRBJ2-7; 7 bases line up with TRBD1. The CDR3 sequence is 18 residues long. Germline CDR1 SQVTM, CDR2 ANQGSEA. V shed 5 bases, J shed 4 bases, and the junction held 23 bases outside the gene matches. The CDR3 spells CSVWGLPKRDGTVYEQYF. The CDR3 nucleotides are TGCAGCGTTTGGGGTCTACCGAAAAGAGATGGGACAGTATACGAGCAGTACTTC.

This clone was recorded at least ten times. J is TRBJ1-1 and V is TRBV5-1, with D maybe TRBD1 (6 bases). The CDR3 extends over 11 amino acids. Germline V lookup: CDR1 SGHRS, CDR2 YFSETQ. V dropped 4 bases and J dropped 8 bases, with 9 bases sitting between them. CDR3 loop: CASSLGTEAFF. The CDR3 DNA follows: TGCGCCAGCAGCCTTGGGACAGAAGCTTTCTTT.

The chain recombines TRBV5-1 with TRBJ2-7; D uncertain. Germline V gene lookup returns CDR1 SGHRS and CDR2 YFSETQ. The CDR3 contains 14 residues. Trimming cost V 0 bases and J 0 bases, with 7 bases left between them. The CDR3, as DNA: TGCGCCAGCAGCTTGGACAGCAGCTCCTACGAGCAGTACTTC. This translates into CASSLDSSSYEQYF.

This clone was detected only a few times. This chain links TRBV12-3 or TRBV12-4 with TRBJ2-1, with D perhaps assigned TRBD1 or TRBD2 (5 bases each). Trimming stripped 7 bases from V and 6 bases from J, with 16 bases between. The CDR3 totals 14 residues. CDR3 loop: CASTPRDGGNEQFF. In DNA, the CDR3 is TGTGCCAGCACCCCCCGGGACGGTGGCAATGAGCAGTTCTTC.

This clone was seen only a few times. This chain links TRBV11-2 with TRBJ1-6; D remains ambiguous. V lost 5 bases to trimming and J lost 10 bases, with 15 bases between them. CDR3 length equals 14 residues. Germline V gene sequence: CDR1 SGHAT, CDR2 FQNNGV. In DNA form, the CDR3 reads TGTGCCAGCAGCGATGACTCCGGCGGGTCACCCCTCCACTTT. Amino acid sequence: CASSDDSGGSPLHF. Drawing the rest from reference TRBV11-2 and TRBJ1-6, the complete variable domain is EAGVAQSPRYKIIEKRQSVAFWCNPISGHATLYWYQQILGQGPKLLIQFQNNGVVDDSQLPKDRFSAERLKGVDSTLKIQPAKLEDSAVYLCASSDDSGGSPLHFGNGTRLTVT.

This clone was observed many times. The chain joins TRBV10-2 to TRBJ2-5; a possible D gene is TRBD1 (6 bases). V lost 0 bases to trimming and J lost 4 bases, with 12 bases between them. Germline loops: CDR1 WSHSY, CDR2 SAAADI. The CDR3 loop spans 15 amino acids. The CDR3 reads CASSESDRGVETQYF. CDR3 sequence (DNA): TGCGCCAGCAGTGAGTCGGACAGAGGGGTAGAGACCCAGTACTTC.

This clone was counted many times. The chain has TRBV5-4 and TRBJ2-5, with 10 nucleotides matching TRBD2. The CDR3 consists of 15 residues. After removal of 4 bases from V and 2 bases from J, the junction contained 5 bases not matched to a gene. Looked up from germline, CDR1 is SGHNT and CDR2 is YYREEE (reference sequence). The CDR3 region is CASSPRTSGQETQYF. CDR3 DNA: TGTGCCAGCAGCCCCCGGACTAGCGGTCAAGAGACCCAGTACTTC.

The chain recombines TRBV15 with TRBJ2-3; 15 bases are shared with TRBD2. CDR1 LNHNV and CDR2 YYDKDF come from the germline V gene (reference sequence). V trimming: 5 bases; J trimming: 4 bases; junction bases outside the gene matches: 1. This CDR3 has 15 amino acids. The CDR3 coding sequence is TGTGCCACCAGCGGACTAGCGGGAGGGCCAGATACGCAGTATTTT. This sequence encodes CATSGLAGGPDTQYF. Full variable domain (rest looked up from reference TRBV15 and TRBJ2-3): DAMVIQNPRYQVTQFGKPVTLSCSQTLNHNVMYWYQQKSSQAPKLLFHYYDKDFNNEADTPDNFQSRRPNTSFCFLDIRSPGLGDTAMYLCATSGLAGGPDTQYFGPGTRLTVL.

V and J are TRBV7-9 and TRBJ2-7, with D perhaps matching TRBD2 (5 bases). The V gene lost 1 base and the J gene lost 6 bases, with 13 bases spanning the gap. The germline CDR1 and CDR2 sequences are SEHNR and FQNEAQ (reference sequence). CDR3 length equals 14 residues. CDR3 DNA sequence: TGTGCCAGCAGCTTAGGGCTAGCCCCTGGCGAGCAGTACTTC. It is translated as CASSLGLAPGEQYF.

By share of the sample, this clone is medium-sized. The chain is built from TRBV7-3 and TRBJ1-3, with TRBD1 matching over 9 bases. The CDR3 contains 16 residues. After removal of 3 bases from V and 4 bases from J, the junction contained 7 bases not matched to a gene. In germline, CDR1 is SGHTA, CDR2 FQGTGA. The DNA of the CDR3 is TGTGCCAGCAGCTTGACAGGGGGTCGGTCCGGAAACACCATATATTTT. It codes for CASSLTGGRSGNTIYF.

V is TRBV4-1 and J is TRBJ2-7; the D call may be TRBD1 or TRBD2 (5 bases each). The CDR3 is 16 residues long. The V and J ends lost 0 bases and 0 bases respectively, with 12 bases between them. CDR1 and CDR2 (germline): MGHRA, YSYEKL. CDR3 protein: CASSQEGPGSSYEQYF. Written as DNA, the CDR3 is TGCGCCAGCAGCCAAGAAGGTCCAGGGAGCTCCTACGAGCAGTACTTC.

This clone is deemed medium-sized. This sample also contains other DNA sequences that code for the same CDR3. The chain has TRBV6-5 and TRBJ1-5; 7 bases are a match to TRBD1. This CDR3 is 15 amino acids long. The J segment lost 2 bases and the V segment lost 2 bases, leaving 3 bases of the junction unmatched. Germline loops: CDR1 MNHEY, CDR2 SVGAGI. CDR3: CASSYRQGGNQPQHF. The CDR3 bases are TGTGCCAGCAGTTACCGGCAGGGGGGCAATCAGCCCCAGCATTTT.

This clone showed up many times. In the same sample, other DNA sequences code for this CDR3. The chain couples TRBV20-1 to TRBJ2-7, with 9 bases identical to TRBD2. V lost 0 bases and J lost 3; bases outside the gene matches: 15. This CDR3 comprises 18 residues. Germline lookup yields CDR1 DFQATT and CDR2 SNEGSKA (reference sequence). The CDR3 loop reads CSARERGREGAWDYEQYF. The CDR3 DNA follows: TGCAGTGCTAGAGAAAGGGGGCGGGAGGGTGCGTGGGACTACGAGCAGTACTTC.

This clone was seen at least ten times. The chain has TRBV19 and TRBJ1-2; D is ambiguous. This CDR3 is built from 12 residues. Germline CDR1 is LNHDA and CDR2 is SQIVND (reference sequence). Trimming took 6 bases from V and 4 from J, leaving 9 bases between them. CDR3: CASRGYLYGYTF. CDR3 in DNA: TGTGCCAGTAGAGGGTATCTCTATGGCTACACCTTC.

Of note for this clone: Because it lacks the conserved phenylalanine or tryptophan at the end, this CDR3 is likely a read error. The chain couples TRBV18 to TRBJ1-2, with a weak D call TRBD1 (5 bases). V lost 0 bases and J lost 1, with 9 bases in between. CDR1 is KGHSH, CDR2 LQKENI, per germline. This CDR3 region has 15 residues. The CDR3 DNA reads TGTGCCAGCTCACCACCCCAGGGTTTTAACTATGGCTACACCGTC. Protein product: CASSPPQGFNYGYTV.

Worth noting for this clone: At one of its ends the junction is not consistent with the germline gene, which may arise from a read error. The same CDR3 can be traced to other DNA sequences in this sample. This chain joins TRBV7-2 and TRBJ2-2, with 8 bases fitting TRBD2. Germline V gives CDR1 SGHTA, CDR2 FQGNSA. The CDR3 loop spans 14 amino acids. In DNA form, the CDR3 reads TGTGCCAGCAGCCTAGCGGGTGACACCGGTGAGCTGTTTTTT. Encoded protein: CASSLAGDTGELFF.

Concerning this clone itself: The junction and the germline gene differ at one end; a read error may be behind it. In nucleotides, the CDR3 is TGCGCCGGCAGCTTGGTAGGGGGAGGGCCCCATGAGCAGTTCTTC. Translation: CAGSLVGGGPHEQFF. V gene TRBV5-1 combines with J gene TRBJ2-1, with D possibly matching TRBD2 (7 bases). The CDR3 extends over 15 amino acids. Looked up from germline, CDR1 is SGHRS and CDR2 is YFSETQ.